This TCR beta chain derives from a study of T cells in Graves' hyperthyroidism and ophthalmopathy. The overall study: Blood from the periphery was taken at initial diagnosis, before any treatment.

This clonotype was seen many times. TCR beta CDR3 sequences were amplified from RNA transcripts. A first-round RT-PCR of the TCR CDR3 used the HTBI primer set. TCRdb analysed the multiplex PCR reads with MiXCR anew, one entry per CDR3 protein. The top ten clones hold roughly 4.3% of a sample with approximately 600,000 distinct CDR3 sequences, approximately 14% of them seen once. Active moderate-to-severe ophthalmopathy, Clinical Activity Score at least 3, NOSPECS at least 4, under 3 months' duration. The CDR3 consists of 15 residues. Per the germline V gene, CDR1 is DFQATT and CDR2 is SNEGSKA (reference sequence). V trimming: 0 bases; J trimming: 6 bases; junction bases outside the gene matches: 10.

Material: blood. The receptor comes from a woman in her 40s with Graves' ophthalmopathy. The chain couples TRBV20-1 to TRBJ2-5, with 7 bases that match TRBD1. The CDR3 DNA reads as TGCAGTGCTAGAGACGAGACAGGGATAGAAAAGACCCAGTACTTC. Protein sequence: CSARDETGIEKTQYF.